This is a list of T cell receptor beta chains from one sample in a study of T-cell memory formation after mild COVID-19. Via MiXCR, TCRdb re-called the 5' RACE reads, giving one row per CDR3 protein. Of 120,000 or so distinct CDR3 sequences listed, around a sixth are singletons. Specimen: PBMCs or a T cell subset sorted from them (not recorded which). These receptors originate from an adult woman who had mild COVID-19 (a few samples of this study predate the infection). Cell type and time point are not known. Both conserved end residues are part of each CDR3. A row's size may be missing; if present it is once, few, many or a size class.

>TRBV9|16|few
CASSVGLAGKTGELFF
>TRBV9|14|few
CASSVFGVGETQYF
>TRBV9|14|many
CASSLSPGSNEQFF
>TRBV21-1|14|few
CASNRDRESDEQYF
>TRBV20-1|14|few
CSAHPGGASYEQYF
>TRBV7-9|14|-
CASSLAGPNQPQHF
>TRBV19|15|-
CASSTDQGRNTEAFF
>TRBV5-1|14|few
CASSLGQYTGELFF
>TRBV11-2|17|many
CASSLGTSGRAVHEQYF
>TRBV5-4|15|-
CASSLKAGNTDTQYF
>TRBV4-1|14|few
CASSQVLLQETQYF
>TRBV7-2|15|-
CASQPFGASTDTQYF
>TRBV7-9|14|few
CASSDPRGADTQYF
>TRBV5-1|14|few
CASSLSDTNTEAFF
>TRBV7-6|15|few
CASSPTGGAEETQYF
>TRBV6-5|14|-
CASSYASASYEQYF
>TRBV7-9|15|few
CASSLVAASTDTQYF
>TRBV3-1|14|-
CASSPPRRGETQYF
>TRBV24-1|11|-
CAAGTGYEQYF
>TRBV11-1|16|-
CASSPGQGAVTGELFF
>TRBV5-1|15|few
CASSLKRGTYNEQFF
>TRBV7-2|15|-
CASSSSGSNTGELFF
>TRBV5-1|14|-
CASSLAFGDTEAFF
>TRBV6-5|13|few
CASSTGGATEAFF
>TRBV15|13|-
CATSRDSTYGYTF
>TRBV12-3/TRBV12-4|18|-
CASSVRGGLIYSNQPQHF
>TRBV7-2|17|few
CASRKPGQGMPQETQYF
>TRBV29-1|13|few
CSVARSRDTEAFF
>TRBV12-3/TRBV12-4|21|many
CASSSTWDRPLGLSVQETQYF
>TRBV29-1|8|-
CSAPEAFF
>TRBV5-1|12|many
CASSFGGGEQFF
>TRBV12-5|16|-
CASGRTGLSSYNEQFF
>TRBV5-1|14|few
CASSGQGGGNEQFF
>TRBV7-2|13|few
CASSFVGPGELFF
>TRBV6-5|14|-
CDRKTTPGAETQYF
>TRBV7-3|14|-
CASRRTGVSTEAFF
>TRBV9|15|few
CASSVGGSAYNEQFF
>TRBV7-2|12|few
CASSSYGTREFF
>TRBV7-8|15|many
CASSRSVSSYNEQFF
>TRBV4-1|16|many
CASSQEGLAGKDTQYF
>TRBV6-2/TRBV6-3|15|many
CASSYQRISTDTQYF
>TRBV4-2|14|many
CASSLDRGAREQYF
>TRBV20-1|14|-
CSARSGPLFNTQYF
>TRBV6-6|12|-
CASTPRGDEQFF
>TRBV4-1|17|many
CASSQNDPGLADNEQFF
>TRBV12-3/TRBV12-4|15|-
CASSWDGANTGELFF
>TRBV15|16|few
CATSRRPDRGRETQYF
>TRBV2|11|few
CASSELNEQYF
>TRBV19|12|-
CASSMWGFIQYF
>TRBV29-1|15|few
CSVEERGFSGNTIYF
>TRBV12-3/TRBV12-4|16|-
CASSLGAGARTDTQYF
>TRBV20-1|13|few
CSATPTGDIEAFF
>TRBV4-1|16|-
CASSQVLAGGSYEQYF
>TRBV10-3|12|once
CAISRENYGYTF
>TRBV5-1|15|-
CASSPGGGTLYEQYF
>TRBV24-1|18|few
CATSGSAGAPSYTDTQYF
>TRBV11-1|15|-
CASSILSGVYNEQFF
>TRBV5-1|13|-
CASSWTGDYGYTF
>TRBV5-6|15|-
CACSLETGVTDTQYF